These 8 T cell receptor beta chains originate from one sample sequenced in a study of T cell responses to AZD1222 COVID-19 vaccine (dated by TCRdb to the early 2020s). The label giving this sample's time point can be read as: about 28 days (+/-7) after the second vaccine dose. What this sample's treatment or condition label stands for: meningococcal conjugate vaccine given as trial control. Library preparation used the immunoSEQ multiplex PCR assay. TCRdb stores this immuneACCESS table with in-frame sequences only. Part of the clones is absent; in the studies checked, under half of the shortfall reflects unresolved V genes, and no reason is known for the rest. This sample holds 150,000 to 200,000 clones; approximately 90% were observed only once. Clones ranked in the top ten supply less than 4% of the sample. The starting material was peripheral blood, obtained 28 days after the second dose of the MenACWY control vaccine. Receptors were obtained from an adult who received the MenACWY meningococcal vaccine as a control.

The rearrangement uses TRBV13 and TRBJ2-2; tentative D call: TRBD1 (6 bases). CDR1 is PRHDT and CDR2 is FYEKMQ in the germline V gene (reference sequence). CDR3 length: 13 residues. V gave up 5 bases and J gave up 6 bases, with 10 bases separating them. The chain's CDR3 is CASSKTGSGELFF. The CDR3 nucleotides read TGTGCCAGCAGCAAAACAGGGTCCGGGGAGCTGTTTTTT.

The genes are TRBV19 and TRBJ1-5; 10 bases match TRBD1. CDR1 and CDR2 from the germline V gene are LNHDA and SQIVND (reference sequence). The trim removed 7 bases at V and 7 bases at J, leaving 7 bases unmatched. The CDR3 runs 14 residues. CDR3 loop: CASTLTGGEQPQHF. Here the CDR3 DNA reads TGTGCCAGTACCCTGACAGGGGGCGAACAGCCCCAGCATTTT. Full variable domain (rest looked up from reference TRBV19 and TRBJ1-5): DGGITQSPKYLFRKEGQNVTLSCEQNLNHDAMYWYRQDPGQGLRLIYYSQIVNDFQKGDIAEGYSVSREKKESFPLTVTSAQKNPTAFYLCASTLTGGEQPQHFGDGTRLSIL.

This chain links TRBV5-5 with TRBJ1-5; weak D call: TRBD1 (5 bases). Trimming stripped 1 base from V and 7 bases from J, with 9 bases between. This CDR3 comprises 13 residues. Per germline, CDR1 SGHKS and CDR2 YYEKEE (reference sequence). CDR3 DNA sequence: TGTGCCAGCAGCTTGTCGGGGGACCAGCCCCAGCATTTT. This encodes CASSLSGDQPQHF.

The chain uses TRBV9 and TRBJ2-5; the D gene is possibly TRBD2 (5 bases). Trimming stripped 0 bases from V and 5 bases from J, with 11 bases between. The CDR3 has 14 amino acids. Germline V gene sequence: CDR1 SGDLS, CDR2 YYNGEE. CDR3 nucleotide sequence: TGTGCCAGCAGCGTAGGAAGGAGGACGGAGACCCAGTACTTC. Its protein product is CASSVGRRTETQYF. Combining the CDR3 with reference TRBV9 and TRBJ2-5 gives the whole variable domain DSGVTQTPKHLITATGQRVTLRCSPRSGDLSVYWYQQSLDQGLQFLIQYYNGEERAKGNILERFSAQQFPDLHSELNLSSLELGDSALYFCASSVGRRTETQYFGPGTRLLVL.

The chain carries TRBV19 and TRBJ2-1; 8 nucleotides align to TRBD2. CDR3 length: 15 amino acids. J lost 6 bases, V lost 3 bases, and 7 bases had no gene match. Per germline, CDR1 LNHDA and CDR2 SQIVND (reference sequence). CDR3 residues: CASSMIGLARNEQFF. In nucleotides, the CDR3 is TGTGCCAGTAGTATGATTGGACTAGCTCGCAATGAGCAGTTCTTC.

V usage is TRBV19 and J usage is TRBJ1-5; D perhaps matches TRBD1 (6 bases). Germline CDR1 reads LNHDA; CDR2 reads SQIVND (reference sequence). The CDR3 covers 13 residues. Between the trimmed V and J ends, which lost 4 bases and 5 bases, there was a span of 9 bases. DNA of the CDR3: TGTGCCAGTAGTAGTGGGGGCCATCAGCCCCAGCATTTT. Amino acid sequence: CASSSGGHQPQHF.

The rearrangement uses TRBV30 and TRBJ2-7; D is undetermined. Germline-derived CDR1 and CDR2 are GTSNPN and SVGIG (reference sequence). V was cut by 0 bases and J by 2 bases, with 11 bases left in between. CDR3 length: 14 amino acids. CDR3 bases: TGTGCCTGGAGTGTTCCTGATTTAACCTACGAGCAGTACTTC. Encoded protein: CAWSVPDLTYEQYF.

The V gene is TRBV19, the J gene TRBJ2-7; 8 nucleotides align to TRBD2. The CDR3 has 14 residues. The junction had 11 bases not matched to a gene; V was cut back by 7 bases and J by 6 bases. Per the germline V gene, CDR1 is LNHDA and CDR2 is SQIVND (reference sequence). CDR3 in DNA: TGTGCCAGTACCATCGGGAGGGGAGTGGGCGAGCAGTACTTC. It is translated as CASTIGRGVGEQYF.